This entry concerns a single TCR beta chain. This specimen belongs to a study of cytomegalovirus exposure and HLA in healthy donors. This PCR relied on a set of 60 Vbeta primers and 13 Jbeta primers. The assay was immunoSEQ multiplex PCR, and TCRdb's table has in-frame clones only and misses some. The repertoire holds 150,000 to 200,000 clones, with about 85% as singletons. Source material: PBMCs. The source is a man aged 18-30 years in good health and CMV-seropositive.

CDR3 amino acids: CASSEQDRVGEDGYTF. As DNA, the CDR3 is TGTGCCAGCAGTGAGCAGGACAGGGTGGGAGAGGATGGCTACACCTTC. The rearrangement links TRBV6-1 to TRBJ1-2, with 8 bases lining up with TRBD1. The V segment lost 3 bases and the J segment 6 bases; nucleotides outside the gene matches: 12. There are 16 residues in the CDR3. The V gene's germline CDR1 is MNHNS and CDR2 SASEGT.